A single sample gave rise to the 6 T cell receptor beta chains below, sequenced in a study of blood T cell repertoires in COVID-19 (dated by TCRdb to 2018 to 2021). Receptors were amplified or captured by the immunoSEQ multiplex PCR assay. TCRdb took over this immuneACCESS table, retaining in-frame rearrangements with V and J assigned. Such tables are incomplete; in checked studies, under half of the missing clones stem from an unresolved V gene, and the remainder is unexplained. This sample comprises 100,000 or so clones, 92% of them detected only once. The top ten constitute more than 5.5% of the sample. The specimen was peripheral blood. Source of these receptors: a man aged 65 to 79 with acute or convalescent COVID-19.

V is TRBV28 and J is TRBJ1-2; D gene ambiguous. V dropped 7 bases and J dropped 0 bases, with 9 bases sitting between them. CDR3 length: 13 residues. Germline V gene lookup returns CDR1 MDHEN and CDR2 SYDVKM. CDR3 in amino acids: CASIGQTNYGYTF. CDR3 coding DNA: TGTGCCAGCATTGGGCAGACTAACTATGGCTACACCTTC.

This rearrangement joins TRBV5-1 to TRBJ2-5; a weak D match, TRBD2 (6 bases). Trimming took 4 bases from V and 2 from J, leaving 15 bases between them. The CDR3 is 15 residues long. Germline CDR1 and CDR2: SGHRS and YFSETQ. DNA for the CDR3: TGCGCCAGCAGCACTGCCTCGACTAGTCAAGAGACCCAGTACTTC. The encoded protein is CASSTASTSQETQYF.

The V and J genes are TRBV7-3 and TRBJ2-7; 9 positions match TRBD1. The V and J ends lost 3 bases and 3 bases, in that order; junction bases with no gene match: 3. There are 14 residues in the CDR3. The germline CDR1 and CDR2 sequences are SGHTA and FQGTGA. This chain's CDR3 is CASSLGGQGYEQYF. In DNA form, the CDR3 reads TGTGCCAGCAGCTTGGGGGGACAGGGCTACGAGCAGTACTTC.

The chain has TRBV20-1 and TRBJ2-1; D perhaps matches TRBD2 (6 bases). CDR1 and CDR2 (germline): DFQATT, SNEGSKA (reference sequence). Trimming removed 4 bases from V and 8 bases from J, with 9 bases in between. The length of the CDR3 is 11 residues. The CDR3 DNA is TGCAGTGCTACGCGGAGGGATGAGCAGTTCTTC. Protein product: CSATRRDEQFF.

The chain recombines TRBV5-1 with TRBJ1-1; no clear D gene. The V gene lost 5 bases and the J gene lost 2 bases, with 16 bases spanning the gap. Germline V gene lookup returns CDR1 SGHRS and CDR2 YFSETQ. The CDR3 consists of 15 residues. The CDR3 region is CASRDLRRLNTEAFF. In DNA form, the CDR3 reads TGCGCCAGCAGGGACCTAAGGAGGTTAAACACTGAAGCTTTCTTT.

The CDR3 reads CASSRSGLAREQYF. The CDR3 DNA sequence: TGTGCCAGCAGCCGGTCGGGACTAGCGCGAGAGCAGTACTTC. This chain uses TRBV11-2 with TRBJ2-7; 10 bases fit TRBD2. V lost 5 bases to trimming and J lost 7 bases; unmatched junction nucleotides: 8. The length of the CDR3 is 14 residues. Germline CDR1 and CDR2: SGHAT and FQNNGV. Combining the CDR3 with reference TRBV11-2 and TRBJ2-7 gives the whole variable domain EAGVAQSPRYKIIEKRQSVAFWCNPISGHATLYWYQQILGQGPKLLIQFQNNGVVDDSQLPKDRFSAERLKGVDSTLKIQPAKLEDSAVYLCASSRSGLAREQYFGPGTRLTVT.